These T cell receptor beta chains were read from a single sample in a study of breast tumors, draining lymph nodes, adjacent tissues. Each CDR3 protein is one row after TCRdb ran MiXCR on the multiplex PCR reads. The repertoire includes some 130,000 distinct CDR3 sequences, about 20% of them detected once, and under 4.5% sits in the top ten. The sequencing sample was made of axillary lymph node tissue. The source is a female donor with breast cancer. Some clones in this sample may be carry-over from other donors' samples. The CDR3 runs from the conserved cysteine through the conserved F or W. The D gene is left open where the match is weak. Some rows mark clone size as missing; the rest say once, few, many or name a class of expanded clone.

TRBJ1-5	TRBV19	few	-	CASSIDSWQSPQHF	TGTGCCAGTAGTATAGATAGTTGGCAGTCACCCCAGCATTTT
TRBJ1-2	TRBV20-1	many	TRBD1	CSAPGTDFAYGYTF	TGCAGTGCACCCGGGACAGATTTTGCCTATGGCTACACCTTC
TRBJ2-1	TRBV12-3/TRBV12-4	many	-	CASSLGGVYNEQFF	TGTGCCAGCAGCTTAGGGGGGGTTTACAATGAGCAGTTCTTC
TRBJ2-1	TRBV7-6	many	-	CASSPRRYNEQFF	TGTGCCAGCAGCCCCCGAAGATACAATGAGCAGTTCTTC
TRBJ2-3	TRBV4-1	many	-	CASSQGTIVDTQYF	TGCGCCAGCAGCCAAGGGACTATAGTAGATACGCAGTATTTT
TRBJ2-5	TRBV7-2	many	-	CASSFGITGMETQYF	TGTGCCAGCAGCTTTGGGATAACCGGGATGGAGACCCAGTACTTC
TRBJ2-1	TRBV20-1	many	TRBD2	CSARNLLREGSYNEQFF	TGCAGTGCTAGAAACCTCTTGCGGGAGGGATCCTACAATGAGCAGTTCTTC
TRBJ2-2	TRBV20-1	-	-	CSAPGTRNTGELLF	TGCAGTGCTCCCGGGACAAGGAACACCGGGGAGCTGCTTTTT
TRBJ2-7	TRBV2	many	-	CATSGDEYEQYF	TGTGCCACCTCGGGGGATGAATACGAGCAGTACTTC
TRBJ1-2	TRBV3-1	many	-	CASSPLKGNGYTF	TGTGCCAGCAGCCCCCTAAAGGGGAATGGCTACACCTTC
TRBJ1-2	TRBV7-9	many	TRBD1	CASSGQGANYGYTF	TGTGCCAGCAGTGGACAGGGGGCAAACTATGGCTACACCTTC
TRBJ1-4	TRBV27	few	-	CASSLSLGPDEKLFF	TGTGCCAGCAGTTTATCCTTAGGTCCGGATGAAAAACTGTTTTTT
TRBJ1-4	TRBV20-1	-	-	CSSTRHPNEKLFF	TGCAGTTCTACTCGGCACCCGAATGAAAAACTGTTTTTT
TRBJ2-7	TRBV6-1	many	TRBD1	CASSGRQGWHEQYF	TGTGCCAGCAGTGGACGACAGGGGTGGCACGAGCAGTACTTC
TRBJ2-1	TRBV20-1	many	TRBD2	CIAGGPYNEQFF	TGCATTGCGGGGGGGCCCTACAATGAGCAGTTCTTC
TRBJ2-7	TRBV5-1	many	-	CASRTLTGRGEQYF	TGCGCCAGCAGAACCCTGACCGGCCGGGGCGAGCAGTACTTC
TRBJ1-2	TRBV7-2	few	-	CASSLGIWGARGYTF	TGTGCCAGCAGCTTAGGAATTTGGGGGGCGCGTGGCTACACCTTC
TRBJ2-3	TRBV9	many	-	CASSVVGGLTDTQYF	TGTGCCAGCAGCGTAGTCGGGGGCCTCACAGATACGCAGTATTTT
TRBJ2-1	TRBV6-1	few	TRBD1	CASSEGTGREQFF	TGTGCCAGCAGTGAAGGGACAGGGAGAGAGCAGTTCTTC
TRBJ2-5	TRBV10-3	many	TRBD1	CAISEPGQGETQYF	TGTGCCATCAGTGAGCCCGGACAGGGGGAGACCCAGTACTTC
TRBJ2-5	TRBV20-1	many	-	CSASLNQETQYF	TGCAGTGCTAGTCTAAACCAAGAGACCCAGTACTTC
TRBJ2-1	TRBV29-1	many	-	CSVDNLYEQFF	TGCAGCGTTGATAACCTCTATGAGCAGTTCTTC
TRBJ2-2	TRBV7-3	many	-	CASSLLAGTGELFF	TGTGCCAGCAGCTTATTGGCAGGGACCGGGGAGCTGTTTTTT
TRBJ2-5	TRBV15	many	TRBD2	CATSRVSGIETQYF	TGTGCCACCAGCAGAGTTAGCGGGATAGAGACCCAGTACTTC
TRBJ1-2	TRBV29-1	many	TRBD1	CSVVRGPGYTF	TGCAGCGTGGTCAGGGGGCCTGGCTACACCTTC
TRBJ1-1	TRBV5-5	-	-	CASSLGQVNTEAFF	TGTGCCAGCAGCTTGGGACAAGTGAACACTGAAGCTTTCTTT
TRBJ2-7	TRBV14	many	-	CASSLTGPRDEQYF	TGTGCCAGCAGCCTCACCGGGCCACGGGACGAGCAGTACTTC
TRBJ2-1	TRBV7-9	many	-	CASSLGTVYNEQFF	TGTGCCAGCAGCTTAGGGACAGTCTACAATGAGCAGTTCTTC
TRBJ2-5	TRBV20-1	many	TRBD2	CSAQTSGGDETQYF	TGCAGTGCTCAGACTAGCGGGGGGGATGAGACCCAGTACTTC
TRBJ2-2	TRBV19	-	TRBD1	CASSVGTGYTGELFF	TGTGCCAGTAGTGTTGGGACAGGGTACACCGGGGAGCTGTTTTTT
TRBJ2-7	TRBV20-1	-	TRBD2	CSSSGLETYEQYF	TGCAGTTCCTCGGGACTAGAAACCTACGAGCAGTACTTC
TRBJ1-5	TRBV4-1	many	-	CASSPRQANQPQHF	TGCGCCAGCAGCCCCCGCCAGGCCAATCAGCCCCAGCATTTT
TRBJ1-1	TRBV4-1	once	-	CASSQDRTVNTEAFF	TGCGCCAGCAGCCAAGATCGGACGGTGAACACTGAAGCTTTCTTT
TRBJ2-1	TRBV6-1	few	-	CASSGRLGRERGNEQFF	TGTGCCAGCAGTGGTCGACTAGGAAGGGAGAGGGGGAATGAGCAGTTCTTC
TRBJ2-5	TRBV4-1	many	-	CASSRGGMETQYF	TGCGCCAGCAGCCGGGGTGGTATGGAGACCCAGTACTTC
TRBJ2-3	TRBV3-1	-	-	CASSPRGGGIDTQYF	TGTGCCAGCAGCCCGAGGGGGGGGGGAATAGATACGCAGTATTTT
TRBJ2-1	TRBV7-9	large	-	CASHTINEQFF	TGTGCCAGCCACACAATAAATGAGCAGTTCTTC
TRBJ2-7	TRBV6-1	many	-	CASSAHREEGYEQYF	TGTGCCAGCAGTGCACACAGGGAGGAGGGCTACGAGCAGTACTTC
TRBJ2-7	TRBV3-1	many	-	CASSQEGLRAGEQYF	TGTGCCAGCAGCCAAGAGGGTCTCAGGGCTGGCGAGCAGTACTTC
TRBJ2-3	TRBV14	once	-	CASSSSWVWGSDTQYF	TGTGCCAGCAGCTCATCCTGGGTTTGGGGGTCAGATACGCAGTATTTT
TRBJ1-6	TRBV27	many	TRBD1	CATSFKTGTINSPLHF	TGTGCCACCTCGTTTAAGACAGGGACAATAAATTCACCCCTCCACTTT
TRBJ2-3	TRBV20-1	many	TRBD2	CSARDDLRLAASTDTQYF	TGCAGTGCTAGAGATGACCTACGGCTAGCGGCGAGCACAGATACGCAGTATTTT
TRBJ2-3	TRBV27	-	-	CASSLAPPGTSTDTQYF	TGTGCCAGCAGTTTGGCACCCCCCGGAACTAGCACAGATACGCAGTATTTT
TRBJ2-1	TRBV5-1	many	TRBD2	CASLSGSGAYNEQFF	TGCGCCAGCTTGAGCGGGAGTGGGGCATACAATGAGCAGTTCTTC
TRBJ1-2	TRBV11-2	many	TRBD1	CASSLGQGNGYTF	TGTGCCAGCAGCTTAGGACAGGGAAATGGCTACACCTTC
TRBJ2-7	TRBV9	many	TRBD2	CASSGTSGSSYEQYF	TGTGCCAGCAGCGGGACTAGCGGGAGTTCCTACGAGCAGTACTTC
TRBJ1-2	TRBV20-1	many	TRBD1	CSALTGGRGYGYTF	TGCAGTGCTTTGACAGGGGGCCGGGGCTATGGCTACACCTTC
TRBJ2-5	TRBV29-1	many	-	CSAHDRTYQETQYF	TGCAGCGCTCACGACAGAACGTACCAAGAGACCCAGTACTTC
TRBJ1-2	TRBV2	many	TRBD1	CASSSGTGSYGYTF	TGTGCCAGCAGTTCCGGGACAGGGTCCTATGGCTACACCTTC
TRBJ2-2	TRBV15	many	-	CATSTTGELFF	TGTGCCACCAGCACTACGGGGGAGCTGTTTTTT
TRBJ1-3	TRBV29-1	many	-	CSVEGVVGQSSGNTIYF	TGCAGCGTTGAGGGGGTCGTTGGGCAGTCCTCTGGAAACACCATATATTTT
TRBJ2-5	TRBV6-1	many	-	CASSGVGGGTQYF	TGTGCCAGCAGTGGTGTGGGCGGCGGGACCCAGTACTTC
TRBJ2-1	TRBV25-1	-	TRBD2	CASSWTSGRRNEQFF	TGTGCCAGCAGCTGGACTAGCGGGAGACGCAATGAGCAGTTCTTC
TRBJ2-5	TRBV20-1	many	-	CSAGPQETQYF	TGCAGTGCAGGCCCCCAAGAGACCCAGTACTTC
TRBJ2-1	TRBV11-2	many	-	CASSFNYNEQFF	TGTGCCAGCAGCTTCAACTACAATGAGCAGTTCTTC
TRBJ1-2	TRBV20-1	many	-	CSARSAGRISNYGYTF	TGCAGTGCTAGAAGCGCAGGGCGGATATCTAACTATGGCTACACCTTC
TRBJ2-1	TRBV27	few	-	CASSLSIQSQTDNEQFF	TGTGCCAGCAGTTTATCGATCCAGAGCCAAACGGACAATGAGCAGTTCTTC
TRBJ1-4	TRBV4-2	-	-	CASSQDRGGINEKLSF	TGTGCCAGCAGCCAAGATCGGGGGGGTATTAATGAAAAACTGTCTTTT
TRBJ2-5	TRBV20-1	many	-	CSASRDDQETQYF	TGCAGTGCTAGTCGTGACGACCAAGAGACCCAGTACTTC